The source of this TCR beta chain is a study of OX40 agonist ivuxolimab in advanced cancers. The CDR3 runs 16 residues. CDR1 and CDR2 from the germline V gene are SGHTA and FQGTGA. The V gene end was trimmed by 0 bases and the J gene end by 6 bases; junction bases not matched to a gene: 5. The study sampled blood at baseline, cycle 4 day 1, and cycle 7 day 1. Data came from immunoSEQ multiplex PCR; TCRdb stores just in-frame clones and leaves some out. The sample consists of some 40,000 clones, more than 70% of them appearing once. The sample in question was CD4+ or CD8+ T cells sorted from blood, obtained in a trial of the OX40 agonist ivuxolimab. This TCR was recovered from an adult with an advanced solid tumor such as melanoma, head and neck, liver or kidney cancer. J is TRBJ2-1 and V is TRBV7-3, with 10 bases matching TRBD2. The CDR3 region is CASSLTAGLAANEQFF. CDR3 coding DNA: TGTGCCAGCAGCTTAACGGCTGGACTAGCGGCCAATGAGCAGTTCTTC.